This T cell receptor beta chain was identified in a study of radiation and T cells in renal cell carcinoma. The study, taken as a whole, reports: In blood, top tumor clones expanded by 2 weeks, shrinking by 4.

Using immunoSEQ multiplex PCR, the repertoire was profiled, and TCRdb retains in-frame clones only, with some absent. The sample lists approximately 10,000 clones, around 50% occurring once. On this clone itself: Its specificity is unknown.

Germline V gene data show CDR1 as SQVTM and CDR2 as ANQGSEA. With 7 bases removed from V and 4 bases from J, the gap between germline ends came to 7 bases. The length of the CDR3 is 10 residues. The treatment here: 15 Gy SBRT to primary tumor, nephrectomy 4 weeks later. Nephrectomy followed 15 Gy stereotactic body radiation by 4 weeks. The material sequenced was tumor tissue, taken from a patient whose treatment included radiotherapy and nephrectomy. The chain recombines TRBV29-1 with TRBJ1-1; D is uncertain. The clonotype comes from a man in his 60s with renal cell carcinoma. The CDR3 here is CSAGVTEAFF. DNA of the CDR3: TGCAGCGCCGGAGTCACTGAAGCTTTCTTT.